The 27 T cell receptor beta chains below come from one sample, sequenced in a study of CD8 T cells in ankylosing spondylitis. The antigens of these receptors remain unknown. TCRdb reprocessed the 5' RACE reads with MiXCR, giving one entry per CDR3 protein. The sample includes roughly 400,000 distinct CDR3 sequences, 20% to 25% of them seen just once. Overall study findings and caveats: Ankylosing spondylitis blood seemed to carry a telltale TCR beta motif made of several highly homologous variants.

Input material: blood, either unsorted or a sorted T cell fraction (not recorded which). Receptor source: a male donor with ankylosing spondylitis.

V is TRBV20-1 and J is TRBJ2-2, with D uncertain. Germline CDR1 is DFQATT and CDR2 is SNEGSKA (reference sequence). V shed 3 bases and J shed 4 bases, with 12 bases lying between them. The CDR3 has 14 residues. This CDR3 reads CSARGIRPTGELFF. DNA of the CDR3: TGCAGTGCTAGGGGTATTCGTCCCACCGGGGAGCTGTTTTTT.

In its sample, this clonotype was seen once. The gene calls are TRBV7-2 and TRBJ1-5; D possibly corresponds to TRBD1 (5 bases). Trimming left V 0 bases short and J 3 bases short, with 12 bases between. CDR1 is SGHTA, CDR2 FQGNSA, per germline. The CDR3 contains 16 residues. The CDR3 DNA follows: TGTGCCAGCAGCTTAGCAATCGGACAACTCAATCAGCCCCAGCATTTT. Its protein product is CASSLAIGQLNQPQHF.

The chain recombines TRBV28 with TRBJ2-5; 7 nucleotides agree with TRBD2. The germline gives CDR1 MDHEN, CDR2 SYDVKM. The length of the CDR3 is 14 residues. The ends lost 5 bases at V and 4 bases at J; junction bases unmatched: 7. CDR3 protein: CASSPWTSRETQYF. The CDR3 DNA reads TGTGCCAGCAGTCCCTGGACTAGTCGAGAGACCCAGTACTTC. The whole variable domain, remainder taken from reference TRBV28 and TRBJ2-5, is DVKVTQSSRYLVKRTGEKVFLECVQDMDHENMFWYRQDPGLGLRLIYFSYDVKMKEKGDIPEGYSVSREKKERFSLILESASTNQTSMYLCASSPWTSRETQYFGPGTRLLVL.

This clonotype appeared a single time. The chain combines TRBV12-3 or TRBV12-4 with TRBJ1-2, with a weak D call TRBD1 (5 bases). The V gene lost 3 bases and the J gene lost 8 bases, with 16 bases spanning the gap. The CDR3 loop spans 14 amino acids. Here the CDR3 DNA reads TGTGCCAGCAGTTTTGGGGGTAGGAATCAGGGCTACACCTTC. This sequence encodes CASSFGGRNQGYTF.

This clonotype turned up a few times. The chain is built from TRBV9 and TRBJ1-4; D is ambiguous. Germline loops: CDR1 SGDLS, CDR2 YYNGEE. The V and J ends lost 2 bases and 3 bases respectively, with 20 bases between them. This CDR3 spans 18 amino acids. CDR3 sequence: CASSVNPSHSRSNEKLFF. The CDR3 DNA follows: TGTGCCAGCAGCGTTAACCCGTCCCACTCCCGATCTAATGAAAAACTGTTTTTT.

The J gene is TRBJ2-7, the V gene TRBV7-2; unclear D gene. Germline V gives CDR1 SGHTA, CDR2 FQGNSA. Trimming pared 1 base from V and 3 bases from J, leaving 10 bases between. The CDR3 runs to 14 residues. The DNA for the CDR3 is TGTGCCAGCAGCTTAGTTGACGGAGACTACGAGCAGTACTTC. Translated: CASSLVDGDYEQYF.

This clonotype was seen more than once but under ten times. The chain carries TRBV6-1 and TRBJ2-7; TRBD2 matches at 7 bases. The germline V gene encodes CDR1 MNHNS and CDR2 SASEGT. The CDR3 consists of 11 residues. The junction had 4 bases not matched to a gene; V was cut back by 2 bases and J by 12 bases. The DNA for the CDR3 is TGTGCCAGCAGTGAATATCGGGAGGCGTACTTC. This translates into CASSEYREAYF.

This clonotype was observed a handful of times. The V gene is TRBV27, the J gene TRBJ1-5; 9 bases match TRBD1. The trim removed 6 bases at V and 1 base at J, leaving 4 bases unmatched. The V gene's germline CDR1 is MNHEY and CDR2 SMNVEV (reference sequence). The CDR3 sequence is 15 residues long. The CDR3 coding sequence is TGTGCCAGCAGGGACAGGGGTTTGAGCAATCAGCCCCAGCATTTT. It is translated as CASRDRGLSNQPQHF.

This clonotype was seen a few times. The chain joins TRBV5-1 to TRBJ1-1, with a possible D match to TRBD1 (6 bases). The V end lost 4 bases, the J end lost 4 bases, and 14 bases lay between the germline ends. Germline V gene data show CDR1 as SGHRS and CDR2 as YFSETQ. This CDR3 is built from 14 residues. Here the CDR3 DNA reads TGCGCCAGCAGCGTCACACAGGGTGGCACTGAAGCTTTCTTT. Translated, it gives CASSVTQGGTEAFF.

This clonotype was detected a few times. The chain joins TRBV12-3 or TRBV12-4 to TRBJ1-6; D is ambiguous. This CDR3 has 14 residues. V was cut by 2 bases and J by 5 bases, with 7 bases left in between. CDR3 sequence reads: CASSLTENNSPLHF. The CDR3 region has the DNA TGTGCCAGCAGTTTAACAGAGAATAATTCACCCCTCCACTTT.

In this sample, this clonotype turned up a few times. The rearrangement joins TRBV9 to TRBJ2-7; TRBD2 matches at 12 bases. There are 14 residues in the CDR3. V lost 3 bases and J lost 7; bases outside the gene matches: 5. The germline V gene encodes CDR1 SGDLS and CDR2 YYNGEE. CDR3 sequence: CASSAGTSGREQYF. Written as DNA, the CDR3 is TGTGCCAGCAGCGCCGGGACTAGCGGGCGGGAGCAGTACTTC.

This clonotype was seen more than once but under ten times. This rearrangement joins TRBV29-1 to TRBJ1-1; D might be TRBD1 (5 bases). CDR1 SQVTM and CDR2 ANQGSEA come from the germline V gene. The germline V and J ends were trimmed by 7 bases and 1 base, with 10 bases remaining between them. The CDR3 totals 12 residues. CDR3 sequence: CSASGQNTEAFF. DNA of the CDR3: TGCAGCGCCTCAGGACAGAACACTGAAGCTTTCTTT.

The chain employs TRBV7-3 and TRBJ2-6; unclear D gene. Trimming cost V 5 bases and J 2 bases, with 22 bases left between them. The germline CDR1 and CDR2 sequences are SGHTA and FQGTGA. The CDR3 runs to 19 residues. The CDR3 loop reads CASSQLLVRSSPGANVLTF. The CDR3 bases are TGTGCCAGCAGCCAACTTTTGGTCCGATCCTCCCCTGGGGCCAACGTCCTGACTTTC.

The chain uses TRBV4-2 and TRBJ2-3; 7 nucleotides match TRBD2. CDR3 length: 16 residues. V lost 4 bases and J lost 4; bases outside the gene matches: 11. Germline V lookup: CDR1 LGHNA, CDR2 YNFKEQ. The CDR3 region is CASSLSGGSQPDTQYF. The CDR3 bases are TGTGCCAGCAGCCTTTCAGGCGGGAGTCAGCCAGATACGCAGTATTTT.

This clonotype showed up just a few times. This sequence joins TRBV12-3 or TRBV12-4 and TRBJ2-1, with D possibly being TRBD1 (6 bases). With 6 bases removed from V and 6 bases from J, the gap between germline ends came to 18 bases. The CDR3 is 15 amino acids. CDR3 sequence reads: CASSQGLLQGNEQFF. The CDR3 nucleotides read TGTGCCAGCAGCCAGGGGCTTCTCCAAGGCAATGAGCAGTTCTTC.

The chain is built from TRBV10-3 and TRBJ2-6; D gene ambiguous. Germline-derived CDR1 and CDR2 are ENHRY and SYGVKD. Trimming took off 8 bases at V and 0 bases at J, with 8 bases between the two ends. CDR3 size: 14 residues. The CDR3 loop is CAIASRSGANVLTF. In DNA, the CDR3 is TGTGCCATCGCCTCCCGCTCTGGGGCCAACGTCCTGACTTTC.

The rearrangement uses TRBV7-9 and TRBJ2-1; 12 bases are shared with TRBD2. The CDR3 extends over 14 amino acids. Germline V gives CDR1 SEHNR, CDR2 FQNEAQ (reference sequence). Germline trimming cut 1 base from V and 10 bases from J; bases unmatched to any gene: 2. The CDR3 reads CASSLDLAGGEQFF. The CDR3 DNA follows: TGTGCCAGCAGCTTAGATCTAGCGGGAGGGGAGCAGTTCTTC.

This clonotype occurred a few times. The chain couples TRBV28 to TRBJ2-3; TRBD2 agrees at 8 bases. Germline assignment: CDR1 MDHEN and CDR2 SYDVKM. This CDR3 contains 16 residues. V shed 6 bases, J shed 4 bases, and the junction held 12 bases outside the gene matches. The CDR3: CASRENSGSISDTQYF. The CDR3, as DNA: TGTGCCAGCAGAGAGAACAGCGGGAGCATTTCAGATACGCAGTATTTT.

This clonotype turned up a few times. The chain joins TRBV7-3 to TRBJ1-6; D gene ambiguous. This CDR3 contains 15 residues. Trimming shortened V by 4 bases and J by 10 bases, and 17 bases separated the two germline ends. CDR1 is SGHTA, CDR2 FQGTGA, per germline. CDR3 loop: CASSSYRFLESPLHF. The CDR3 DNA follows: TGTGCCAGCAGCTCTTACAGATTTCTCGAATCACCCCTCCACTTT.

This rearrangement joins TRBV20-1 to TRBJ2-3; 8 bases map to TRBD1. Germline CDR1 and CDR2: DFQATT and SNEGSKA (reference sequence). Trimming cost V 3 bases and J 6 bases; bases outside gene matches: 11. This CDR3 is 15 amino acids long. The CDR3 loop is CSASSRTGLLDTQYF. In DNA, the CDR3 is TGCAGTGCTAGCTCCCGGACAGGGCTTTTGGATACGCAGTATTTT.

This clonotype was seen at least ten times. The genes are TRBV7-2 and TRBJ2-1; 11 nucleotides align to TRBD2. The germline gives CDR1 SGHTA, CDR2 FQGNSA. The CDR3 is 16 amino acids. With 2 bases clipped from V and 5 bases from J, the junction kept 5 bases outside the gene matches. In DNA form, the CDR3 reads TGTGCCAGCAGCTTAAATAGCGGGAGGGCCAACAATGAGCAGTTCTTC. It encodes CASSLNSGRANNEQFF.

This clonotype was seen more than once but under ten times. The V call is TRBV4-2, the J call TRBJ1-5; no reliable D call. With 1 base removed from V and 5 bases from J, the gap between germline ends came to 9 bases. This CDR3 contains 14 residues. From germline, CDR1 is LGHNA and CDR2 YNFKEQ. The CDR3 nucleotides read TGTGCCAGCAGCCAAGGCGGGCCTCATCAGCCCCAGCATTTT. As protein: CASSQGGPHQPQHF.

The CDR3: CASGRTGSRSYNEQFF. The CDR3, as DNA: TGTGCCAGCGGACGGACAGGGTCCCGCTCCTACAATGAGCAGTTCTTC. The chain is built from TRBV6-1 and TRBJ2-1; 8 bases align to TRBD1. The CDR3 totals 16 residues. V shed 8 bases and J 0 bases; nucleotides not matched to a gene: 9. CDR1 is MNHNS, CDR2 SASEGT, per germline.

This chain connects TRBV5-6 to TRBJ1-6; a weak D match, TRBD1 (5 bases). Germline CDR1 is SGHDT and CDR2 is YYEEEE. The CDR3 runs 15 residues. Trimming shortened V by 1 base and J by 6 bases, and 11 bases separated the two germline ends. The CDR3 loop reads CASSLQGGANSPLHF. The CDR3 nucleotides are TGTGCCAGCAGCTTGCAAGGAGGGGCTAATTCACCCCTCCACTTT.

The gene calls are TRBV7-3 and TRBJ2-1, with 8 nucleotides matching TRBD2. CDR3 length equals 14 residues. Germline V CDR1 and CDR2: SGHTA, FQGTGA. With 0 bases clipped from V and 9 bases from J, the junction kept 4 bases outside the gene matches. The CDR3 spells CASSLTGRVGEQFF. The CDR3 coding sequence is TGTGCCAGCAGCTTAACCGGGAGGGTAGGTGAGCAGTTCTTC.

This clonotype was counted only a few times. This chain uses TRBV9 with TRBJ1-2, with 8 bases matching TRBD1. CDR3 length: 14 amino acids. The germline V gene encodes CDR1 SGDLS and CDR2 YYNGEE. J lost 4 bases, V lost 4 bases, and 6 bases had no gene match. CDR3 residues: CASSFGQGIYGYTF. CDR3 DNA: TGTGCCAGCAGCTTCGGACAGGGAATCTATGGCTACACCTTC.

This chain uses TRBV5-1 with TRBJ2-2; D call uncertain. V lost 4 bases and J 3 bases, leaving 10 bases between the germline ends. The CDR3 totals 14 residues. Germline-derived CDR1 and CDR2 are SGHRS and YFSETQ. In nucleotides, the CDR3 is TGCGCCAGCAGCCCTCGCAGTGACACCGGGGAGCTGTTTTTT. Protein: CASSPRSDTGELFF.